This TCR beta chain was sequenced for a study of cytomegalovirus exposure and HLA in healthy donors. This clone has just a few counts. What it binds is unknown. CDR1 MNHNY and CDR2 SVGAGI come from the germline V gene (reference sequence). The CDR3 totals 16 residues. Between the trimmed V and J ends, which lost 4 bases and 2 bases, there was a span of 15 bases. Findings of the study overall: For TCR beta chains, V- and J-gene trimming was later linked to a missense DCLRE1C variant. A few chains tied to CMV proved CMV antigen-specific in vitro. For most subjects, TCR beta sequences were reported to predict HLA-A and HLA-B alleles with accuracy.

PCR employed 60 Vbeta and 13 Jbeta primers. The table came from immunoSEQ multiplex PCR; TCRdb's copy has only in-frame clones and leaves some out. The sample lists approximately 150,000 clones; over 60% were seen once. The material sequenced was PBMCs. The chain carries TRBV6-6 and TRBJ1-5; a possible D gene is TRBD1 (5 bases). The sequence was obtained from a male donor in good health and CMV-seronegative. The CDR3 reads CASSFQVGAGNQPQHF. The CDR3 DNA reads as TGTGCCAGCAGTTTTCAGGTAGGGGCAGGCAATCAGCCCCAGCATTTT.